These 12 T cell receptor beta chains share one sample of origin, sequenced in a study of T cell repertoires and HLA-DP antigens. For these TCRs, the target antigens are not known. The repertoire was sequenced with immunoSEQ multiplex PCR; TCRdb's copy has only in-frame clones and lacks some. The sample holds 90,000 to 130,000 clones; 92% are singletons and the top ten take approximately 0.25%. The sample comprised CD4+ T cells from PBMCs. Source of these receptors: a woman aged 18-29 years in good health and CMV-seronegative.

The genes are TRBV5-1 and TRBJ2-4; D not certain. The germline CDR1 and CDR2 sequences are SGHRS and YFSETQ. V was clipped by 3 bases and J by 8 bases, with 18 bases between them. CDR3 length equals 15 residues. The CDR3 here is CASSSFGRVSDIQYF. The CDR3 region has the DNA TGCGCCAGCAGCTCGTTCGGCCGGGTGTCGGACATTCAGTACTTC.

V gene TRBV7-2 combines with J gene TRBJ2-2; D gene ambiguous. CDR1 and CDR2 (germline): SGHTA, FQGNSA. The CDR3 runs to 13 residues. The V gene lost 3 bases and the J gene lost 1 base, with 3 bases spanning the gap. The CDR3 nucleotides read TGTGCCAGCAGCTTTCTGAACACCGGGGAGCTGTTTTTT. Its translation: CASSFLNTGELFF.

This clone has only one observation. This sequence joins TRBV9 and TRBJ2-1; TRBD2 matches 9 bases. This CDR3 region has 16 residues. After removal of 0 bases from V and 3 bases from J, the junction contained 4 bases not matched to a gene. Germline-derived CDR1 and CDR2 are SGDLS and YYNGEE. CDR3 sequence: CASSVGLAGNYNEQFF. CDR3 DNA: TGTGCCAGCAGCGTAGGGCTAGCGGGGAACTACAATGAGCAGTTCTTC. Supplemented by reference TRBV9 and TRBJ2-1, the full variable domain reads DSGVTQTPKHLITATGQRVTLRCSPRSGDLSVYWYQQSLDQGLQFLIQYYNGEERAKGNILERFSAQQFPDLHSELNLSSLELGDSALYFCASSVGLAGNYNEQFFGPGTRLTVL.

This clone was recorded only once. The V gene is TRBV19, the J gene TRBJ1-5; 7 positions match TRBD1. The trim removed 1 base at V and 4 bases at J, leaving 1 base unmatched. Germline V gene data show CDR1 as LNHDA and CDR2 as SQIVND (reference sequence). This CDR3 region has 14 residues. Here the CDR3 reads CASSIVQGNQPQHF. For the CDR3, the DNA is TGTGCCAGTAGTATAGTACAGGGGAATCAGCCCCAGCATTTT.

The V and J genes are TRBV23-1 and TRBJ1-1; weak D call: TRBD1 (5 bases). TRBV23-1 qualifies as an ORF whose function is uncertain. V lost 2 bases and J 0 bases, leaving 16 bases between the germline ends. The CDR3 contains 17 residues. The CDR3 is CASSQTLNGQLNTEAFF. CDR3 bases: TGCGCCAGCAGTCAAACCTTAAACGGACAACTGAACACTGAAGCTTTCTTT.

The rearrangement links TRBV2 to TRBJ2-5; 12 bases fit TRBD2. The V gene end was trimmed by 5 bases and the J gene end by 5 bases; junction bases not matched to a gene: 6. This CDR3 spans 15 amino acids. Germline CDR1 and CDR2: SNHLY and FYNNEI. The CDR3, as DNA: TGTGCCAGCAGTCAACTAGCGGGGGGCCCCGAGACCCAGTACTTC. This gives the protein CASSQLAGGPETQYF.

The genes are TRBV20-1 and TRBJ2-4, with unresolved D. V was cut by 0 bases and J by 6 bases, with 3 bases left in between. CDR1 is DFQATT and CDR2 is SNEGSKA in the germline V gene (reference sequence). The CDR3 loop spans 11 amino acids. The CDR3 reads CSAREGNIQYF. The CDR3 bases are TGCAGTGCTAGAGAGGGAAACATTCAGTACTTC.

The chain combines TRBV7-2 with TRBJ1-2; no reliable D call. The CDR3 sequence is 16 residues long. The germline CDR1 and CDR2 sequences are SGHTA and FQGNSA. Trimming cost V 5 bases and J 5 bases, with 21 bases left between them. CDR3 coding DNA: TGTGCCAGCAGCGGTGAAGGAGAGATGGGAGTGTATGGCTACACCTTC. Translated, it gives CASSGEGEMGVYGYTF.

The chain joins TRBV28 to TRBJ1-2; D unresolved. The CDR3 contains 16 residues. Between the trimmed V and J ends, which lost 2 bases and 0 bases, there was a span of 13 bases. Looked up from germline, CDR1 is MDHEN and CDR2 is SYDVKM. The CDR3 DNA is TGTGCCAGCAGTTTAGGCAATATCGAATCTAACTATGGCTACACCTTC. Its protein product is CASSLGNIESNYGYTF.

This clone was recorded only once. The chain is built from TRBV19 and TRBJ2-2; TRBD1 agrees at 11 bases. This CDR3 is 14 amino acids long. V shed 3 bases and J 6 bases; nucleotides not matched to a gene: 0. Germline V CDR1 and CDR2: LNHDA, SQIVND (reference sequence). The CDR3 bases are TGTGCCAGTAGTATGGGACAGGGGGCCGGGGAGCTGTTTTTT. This codes for CASSMGQGAGELFF.

The genes are TRBV9 and TRBJ1-3; D is perhaps TRBD1 (5 bases). The CDR3 runs 14 residues. Trimming cost V 1 base and J 4 bases, with 9 bases left between them. CDR1 and CDR2 (germline): SGDLS, YYNGEE. The CDR3 protein is CASSVQGFGNTIYF. The DNA of the CDR3 is TGTGCCAGCAGCGTACAGGGTTTCGGAAACACCATATATTTT.

The V gene is TRBV27, the J gene TRBJ2-7, with 7 positions matching TRBD1. The CDR3 is made up of 13 amino acids. J was trimmed by 5 bases and V by 6 bases; bases with no gene match: 7. Germline CDR1 and CDR2: MNHEY and SMNVEV (reference sequence). The CDR3 coding sequence is TGTGCCAGCAGAAGAACAGGGGCGGACGAGCAGTACTTC. Amino acids: CASRRTGADEQYF.